This T cell receptor beta chain was identified during a study of early stage breast cancer tumors. Study observations and caveats: Compared with adjacent normal breast tissue, tumors showed roughly 2.4-fold greater T cell density and higher clonality. Unsorted bulk genomic DNA sequencing lacked pairing and functional marker data.

The V gene end was trimmed by 6 bases and the J gene end by 2 bases; junction bases not matched to a gene: 7. This CDR3 region has 16 residues. Germline CDR1 SGHVS, CDR2 FQNEAQ. This clone is a singleton in its sample. The antigen remains unidentified. Measured with immunoSEQ multiplex PCR; TCRdb has only the in-frame clones, and not every one. The profile shows 5,800 or so clones, nearly 80% of them singletons. The TCR sequence derives from a person aged 70 to 79 with breast cancer. Sequences were obtained from normal breast tissue next to the tumor. The chain combines TRBV7-8 with TRBJ2-2, with 9 bases identical to TRBD1. DNA of the CDR3: TGTGCCAGCAGAGAACAACAGGGGGCAAACACCGGGGAGCTGTTTTTT. Translating gives CASREQQGANTGELFF.